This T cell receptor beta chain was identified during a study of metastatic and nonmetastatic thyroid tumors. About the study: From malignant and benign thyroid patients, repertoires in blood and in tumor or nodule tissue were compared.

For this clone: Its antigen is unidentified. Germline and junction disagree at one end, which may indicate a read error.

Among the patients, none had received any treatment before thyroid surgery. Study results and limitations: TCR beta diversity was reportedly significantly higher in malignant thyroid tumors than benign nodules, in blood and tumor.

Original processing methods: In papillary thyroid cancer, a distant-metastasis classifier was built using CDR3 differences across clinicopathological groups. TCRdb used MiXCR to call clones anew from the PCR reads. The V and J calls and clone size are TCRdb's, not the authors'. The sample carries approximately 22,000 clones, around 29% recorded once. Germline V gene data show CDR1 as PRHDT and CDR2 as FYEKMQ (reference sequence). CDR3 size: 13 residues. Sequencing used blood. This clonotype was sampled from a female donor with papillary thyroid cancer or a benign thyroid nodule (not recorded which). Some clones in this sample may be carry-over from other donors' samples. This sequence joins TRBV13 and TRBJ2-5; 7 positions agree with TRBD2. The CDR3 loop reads CASSSGLQETHYF. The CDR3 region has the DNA TGTGCCAGCAGCTCGGGACTACAAGAGACCCATTACTTC.